This T cell receptor (beta chain) was recorded in a study of patients and donors after allogeneic stem cell transplantation. The CDR3 loop spans 11 amino acids. The germline V gene has CDR1 DFQATT and CDR2 SNEGSKA (reference sequence). The germline V and J ends were trimmed by 2 bases and 6 bases, with 6 bases remaining between them. TCRdb recomputed calls from the RT-PCR reads with MiXCR, one row per CDR3 protein. The sample contains 40,000 to 45,000 distinct CDR3 sequences, 25% to 40% of which appear only once. Sequenced sample: blood, either unsorted or a sorted T cell fraction (not recorded which). This receptor was taken from a human donor who was either an allogeneic HSCT recipient or a stem cell or donor lymphocyte infusion donor (not recorded which). It is not recorded whose cells these are; they may come from a transplant donor. This chain links TRBV20-1 with TRBJ2-3; the D gene is possibly TRBD2 (5 bases). The CDR3 nucleotides read TGCAGTGCTAGATCGGGGGATACGCAGTATTTT. Translated, it gives CSARSGDTQYF.